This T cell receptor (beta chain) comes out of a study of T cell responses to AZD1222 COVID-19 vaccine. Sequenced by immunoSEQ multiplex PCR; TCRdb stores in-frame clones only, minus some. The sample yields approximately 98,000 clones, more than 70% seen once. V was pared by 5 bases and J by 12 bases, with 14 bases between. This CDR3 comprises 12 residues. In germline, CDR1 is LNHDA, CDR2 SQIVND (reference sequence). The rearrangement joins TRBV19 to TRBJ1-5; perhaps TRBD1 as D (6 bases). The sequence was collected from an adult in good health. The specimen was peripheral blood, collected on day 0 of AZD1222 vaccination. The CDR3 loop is CASSPGALDQHF. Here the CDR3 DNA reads TGTGCCAGTAGTCCGGGGGCCCTCGACCAGCATTTT.